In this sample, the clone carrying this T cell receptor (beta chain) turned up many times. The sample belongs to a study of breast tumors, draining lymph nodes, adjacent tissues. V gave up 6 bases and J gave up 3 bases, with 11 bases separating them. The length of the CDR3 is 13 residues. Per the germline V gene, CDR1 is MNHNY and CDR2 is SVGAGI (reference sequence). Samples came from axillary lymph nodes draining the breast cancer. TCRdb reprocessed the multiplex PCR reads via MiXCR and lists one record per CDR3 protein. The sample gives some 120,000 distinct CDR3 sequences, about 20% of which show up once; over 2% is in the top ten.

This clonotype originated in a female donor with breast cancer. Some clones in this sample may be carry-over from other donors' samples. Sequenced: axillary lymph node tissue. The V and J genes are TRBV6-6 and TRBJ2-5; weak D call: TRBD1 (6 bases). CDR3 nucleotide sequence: TGTGCCAGCAGCTCGGGACAAAAAGAGACCCAGTACTTC. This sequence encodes CASSSGQKETQYF.